The 20 T cell receptor beta chains below all came from one sample that was sequenced in a study of cytomegalovirus exposure and HLA in healthy donors. The PCR used 60 Vbeta and 13 Jbeta primers. Some clones are missing from TCRdb's copy, which holds only in-frame ones; the method was immunoSEQ multiplex PCR. The data show fewer than 150,000 clones, around 67% seen once. The sequenced material came from PBMCs. The receptors were gathered from a woman aged 40 to 50 in good health and CMV-seronegative.

The chain uses TRBV7-8 and TRBJ1-1; a weak D match, TRBD1 (5 bases). V lost 5 bases to trimming and J lost 5 bases, with 12 bases between them. The CDR3 consists of 13 residues. From germline, CDR1 is SGHVS and CDR2 FQNEAQ. CDR3 region: CASSPRGLTEAFF. The CDR3 DNA is TGTGCCAGCAGCCCAAGGGGTTTAACTGAAGCTTTCTTT.

V usage is TRBV2 and J usage is TRBJ1-4; TRBD1 agrees at 7 bases. Trimming took 2 bases from V and 5 from J; bases not matched to a gene: 5. Germline lookup yields CDR1 SNHLY and CDR2 FYNNEI. The CDR3 extends over 15 amino acids. In DNA, the CDR3 is TGTGCCAGCAGTGAATTGGGACAGCCGAATGAAAAACTGTTTTTT. It translates to CASSELGQPNEKLFF.

The rearrangement links TRBV6-5 to TRBJ2-5; TRBD1 might be the D (5 bases). V was trimmed by 5 bases and J by 1 base, leaving 11 bases between them. The length of the CDR3 is 14 residues. Looked up from germline, CDR1 is MNHEY and CDR2 is SVGAGI. CDR3 sequence reads: CASSRRGSQETQYF. CDR3 in DNA: TGTGCCAGCAGTCGTAGGGGAAGCCAAGAGACCCAGTACTTC.

This chain uses TRBV9 with TRBJ2-1; TRBD2 aligns across 8 bases. After removal of 3 bases from V and 4 bases from J, the junction contained 6 bases not matched to a gene. The CDR3 length is 15 residues. The germline V gene has CDR1 SGDLS and CDR2 YYNGEE. Here the CDR3 reads CASSDGGAHYNEQFF. The CDR3 nucleotides are TGTGCCAGCAGCGACGGGGGGGCCCATTACAATGAGCAGTTCTTC.

The rearrangement joins TRBV4-2 to TRBJ1-6, with no clear D. Germline V gene data show CDR1 as LGHNA and CDR2 as YNFKEQ. The CDR3 runs to 15 residues. The germline V and J ends were trimmed by 0 bases and 11 bases, with 14 bases remaining between them. The CDR3 spells CASSQDPPEGAPLHF. CDR3 DNA: TGTGCCAGCAGCCAAGACCCCCCCGAAGGAGCACCCCTCCACTTT.

Comments on this clone: Other DNA sequences in the same sample also yield this CDR3. The V gene is TRBV7-2, the J gene TRBJ1-3; D unresolved. CDR3 size: 15 residues. Germline CDR1 is SGHTA and CDR2 is FQGNSA. Trimming removed 1 base from V and 0 bases from J, with 7 bases in between. The CDR3 region is CASSLGPGSGNTIYF. In DNA form, the CDR3 reads TGTGCCAGCAGCTTAGGCCCAGGCTCTGGAAACACCATATATTTT.

The gene calls are TRBV7-2 and TRBJ2-1; possibly TRBD1 for D (6 bases). The CDR3 is 15 amino acids. Germline CDR1 and CDR2: SGHTA and FQGNSA. V lost 0 bases and J lost 9, with 15 bases in between. The CDR3 DNA reads as TGTGCCAGCAGCTTAGCCAGGGGCCAGGTCGGTGAGCAGTTCTTC. Translating gives CASSLARGQVGEQFF.

The rearrangement joins TRBV2 to TRBJ2-7; D unresolved. The CDR3 runs to 10 residues. The ends were cut back, 6 bases at V and 5 bases at J, with 5 bases in the middle. The germline gives CDR1 SNHLY, CDR2 FYNNEI. The CDR3 nucleotides read TGTGCCAGCAGAGAGGACGAGCAGTACTTC. Protein sequence: CASREDEQYF.

The chain carries TRBV5-1 and TRBJ2-1; TRBD1 aligns across 9 bases. V shed 4 bases and J 4 bases; nucleotides not matched to a gene: 3. In germline, CDR1 is SGHRS, CDR2 YFSETQ. The CDR3 runs to 14 residues. CDR3 bases: TGCGCCAGCAGCGATGGGACAGGGTACAATGAGCAGTTCTTC. It yields the protein CASSDGTGYNEQFF.

The V call is TRBV7-2, the J call TRBJ2-1; TRBD2 matches 9 bases. V gave up 5 bases and J gave up 3 bases; unmatched junction bases: 8. The CDR3 totals 16 residues. Germline values: CDR1 SGHTA, CDR2 FQGNSA. DNA of the CDR3: TGTGCCAGCAGCCAAACGACTAGCGGAGTCTACAATGAGCAGTTCTTC. It yields the protein CASSQTTSGVYNEQFF.

J is TRBJ1-2 and V is TRBV2; the match to TRBD1 covers 8 bases. Germline V gene data show CDR1 as SNHLY and CDR2 as FYNNEI. Losses at the gene ends were 7 bases for V and 6 bases for J; bases not matched to a gene: 13. The CDR3 has 15 amino acids. The CDR3 DNA is TGTGCCAGCACCGACAGGACAGGGAGGTCGCATGGCTACACCTTC. This codes for CASTDRTGRSHGYTF.

This clone came up a few times. The V call is TRBV5-4, the J call TRBJ1-6; D may be TRBD1 (6 bases). V gave up 4 bases and J gave up 10 bases, with 18 bases separating them. The CDR3 length is 15 residues. Germline values: CDR1 SGHNT, CDR2 YYREEE (reference sequence). CDR3 nucleotides: TGTGCCAGCAGCCAAAGGACAGTGCTTGGGTCACCCCTCCACTTT. Protein: CASSQRTVLGSPLHF.

CDR3 in DNA: TGTGCCAGCACTCCGACAGGGATGACTGAAGCTTTCTTT. This sequence encodes CASTPTGMTEAFF. V usage is TRBV6-5 and J usage is TRBJ1-1, with TRBD1 matching over 7 bases. The CDR3 is made up of 13 amino acids. With V trimmed by 7 bases and J by 5 bases, 7 bases remained unmatched. Per the germline V gene, CDR1 is MNHEY and CDR2 is SVGAGI.

The chain employs TRBV4-2 and TRBJ2-5; 13 positions agree with TRBD2. Unmatched junction bases numbered 9, after V lost 3 bases and J lost 5 bases. The CDR3 is 17 residues long. Germline V gives CDR1 LGHNA, CDR2 YNFKEQ. The CDR3 protein is CASSQERLAGGSETQYF. For the CDR3, the DNA is TGTGCCAGCAGCCAGGAAAGACTAGCGGGGGGCTCCGAGACCCAGTACTTC.

This chain uses TRBV6-5 with TRBJ1-4, with D possibly being TRBD1 (6 bases). The CDR3 has 16 amino acids. Germline assignment: CDR1 MNHEY and CDR2 SVGAGI. The V gene lost 4 bases and the J gene lost 8 bases, with 20 bases spanning the gap. In DNA form, the CDR3 reads TGTGCCAGCAGTTTGAGGGGGGGCCCGGGACACGAAAAACTGTTTTTT. This translates into CASSLRGGPGHEKLFF.

The genes are TRBV6-5 and TRBJ2-5; tentative D call: TRBD2 (7 bases). Trimming removed 6 bases at V and 7 bases at J, with 15 bases between. Germline V CDR1 and CDR2: MNHEY, SVGAGI. The CDR3 loop spans 13 amino acids. DNA of the CDR3: TGTGCCAGCAGCCCCCGGGGGGCGGGGACCCAGTACTTC. Residues: CASSPRGAGTQYF.

The chain employs TRBV12-1 and TRBJ2-4; the table's D call, TRBD2, was not checked against the DNA. TRBV12-1 is a recognized pseudogene. This CDR3 is 17 amino acids long. The CDR3 DNA is TGTGCCAGCAGCTTCCCCATGAGGTCCTTAGCCAAAAACATTCAGTACTTC. Residues: CASSFPMRSLAKNIQYF.

The chain is built from TRBV28 and TRBJ1-5; D not certain. This CDR3 spans 17 amino acids. The V end was cut by 1 base, the J end by 1 base, with 14 bases between. Germline V lookup: CDR1 MDHEN, CDR2 SYDVKM. Here the CDR3 reads CASSLSSGVASNQPQHF. CDR3 sequence (DNA): TGTGCCAGCAGTTTATCTTCCGGGGTCGCAAGCAATCAGCCCCAGCATTTT. Full variable domain (missing parts from reference TRBV28 and TRBJ1-5): DVKVTQSSRYLVKRTGEKVFLECVQDMDHENMFWYRQDPGLGLRLIYFSYDVKMKEKGDIPEGYSVSREKKERFSLILESASTNQTSMYLCASSLSSGVASNQPQHFGDGTRLSIL.

The chain couples TRBV5-1 to TRBJ2-1; D possibly corresponds to TRBD1 (5 bases). Germline values: CDR1 SGHRS, CDR2 YFSETQ. The CDR3 sequence is 15 residues long. Trimming took 0 bases from V and 0 from J, leaving 7 bases between them. CDR3 protein: CASSLEGLSYNEQFF. The DNA for the CDR3 is TGCGCCAGCAGCTTGGAGGGGCTCTCCTACAATGAGCAGTTCTTC.

The V gene is TRBV14, the J gene TRBJ1-2; 7 positions agree with TRBD1. CDR3 length: 15 residues. From germline, CDR1 is SGHDN and CDR2 FVKESK. Trimming cost V 1 base and J 9 bases; bases outside gene matches: 11. The CDR3 spells CASSQGGTVVGSYTF. The CDR3, as DNA: TGTGCCAGCAGCCAAGGGGGGACAGTCGTGGGCAGCTACACCTTC.